This section outlines one T cell receptor beta chain sequence together with its context. No antigen is known for it. Profiling relied on immunoSEQ multiplex PCR, and the TCRdb table lists in-frame clones only, not all of them. This sample carries some 100,000 clones, 87% of them seen once, and the ten largest clones take 3.3%. This entry comes from a study of T cell responses to AZD1222 COVID-19 vaccine. Findings and limits, study-wide: Repertoires were collected only later (after the peak T cell response had occurred). The study reported that nearly half of spike-specific TCRs target unmutated variant regions. Two AZD1222 doses significantly raised spike-specific TCR breadth and depth over controls. Only five to seven AZD1222 recipients tested seropositive at baseline.

Germline CDR1 is SGHTS and CDR2 is YDEGEE. The CDR3 spans 15 residues. The V gene lost 2 bases and the J gene lost 0 bases, with 11 bases spanning the gap. The sample here was peripheral blood, taken on day 0 of AZD1222 vaccination. The chain joins TRBV5-8 to TRBJ1-1; D gene ambiguous. This clonotype was sampled from an adult in good health. The CDR3 DNA sequence: TGTGCCAGCAGCTTTTACGGACCAGTGAACACTGAAGCTTTCTTT. Amino acids: CASSFYGPVNTEAFF. Full variable domain (remainder filled in from reference TRBV5-8 and TRBJ1-1): EAGVTQSPTHLIKTRGQQATLRCSPISGHTSVYWYQQALGLGLQFLLWYDEGEERNRGNFPPRFSGRQFPNYSSELNVNALELEDSALYLCASSFYGPVNTEAFFGQGTRLTVV.